The 9 T cell receptor beta chains given below trace back to one sample, sequenced in a study of blood T cell repertoires in COVID-19. Profiled with immunoSEQ multiplex PCR; TCRdb holds only in-frame clones, not every one. Of about 60,000 clones in the sample, around 82% were seen once. Sequencing used peripheral blood. These receptors originate from a man between 60 and 75 years old with COVID-19, enrolled during active disease.

The chain uses TRBV12-3 or TRBV12-4 and TRBJ2-3; 8 positions match TRBD2. With 5 bases clipped from V and 9 bases from J, the junction kept 7 bases outside the gene matches. CDR3 length equals 13 residues. DNA for the CDR3: TGTGCCAGCAGTCCGGGGACTAGTCGAACGCAGTATTTT. Amino acid sequence: CASSPGTSRTQYF.

The rearrangement uses TRBV7-2 and TRBJ2-3; TRBD2 matches at 12 bases. The CDR3 consists of 17 residues. Losses at the gene ends were 3 bases for V and 5 bases for J; bases not matched to a gene: 9. Germline V gene data show CDR1 as SGHTA and CDR2 as FQGNSA. CDR3 nucleotide sequence: TGTGCCAGCAGCTTGAACCTTCTAGCGGGGGGGGTAGATACGCAGTATTTT. It translates to CASSLNLLAGGVDTQYF.

The gene calls are TRBV12-5 and TRBJ2-3, with 7 nucleotides matching TRBD1. The germline CDR1 and CDR2 sequences are LGHNT and FRNRAP. The CDR3 covers 15 residues. J gave up 8 bases and V 2 bases, and 10 bases lay outside the gene matches. The CDR3 region has the DNA TGTGCTAGTGGTTTGCCTGGACAGGTAGGGGGTACGCAGTATTTT. Encoded protein: CASGLPGQVGGTQYF.

The chain links TRBV2 to TRBJ2-1, with D maybe TRBD2 (5 bases). The CDR3 spans 13 residues. V lost 6 bases and J 5 bases, leaving 11 bases between the germline ends. Per germline, CDR1 SNHLY and CDR2 FYNNEI. The CDR3 sequence: CASRQTRDNEQFF. The CDR3, as DNA: TGTGCCAGCAGACAAACTAGGGACAATGAGCAGTTCTTC.

The chain has TRBV5-1 and TRBJ2-3; D might be TRBD2 (5 bases). V shed 0 bases and J shed 0 bases, with 8 bases lying between them. The germline V gene has CDR1 SGHRS and CDR2 YFSETQ. This CDR3 is built from 15 residues. As DNA, the CDR3 is TGCGCCAGCAGCTTGGGAGGGCAAAGCACAGATACGCAGTATTTT. It specifies CASSLGGQSTDTQYF.

The chain combines TRBV30 with TRBJ2-3; D not resolved. Germline V gene data show CDR1 as GTSNPN and CDR2 as SVGIG (reference sequence). This CDR3 region has 13 residues. V was cut by 5 bases and J by 4 bases, with 13 bases left in between. Here the CDR3 DNA reads TGTGCCTGGGACACCTTACCAGCAGATACGCAGTATTTT. This codes for CAWDTLPADTQYF.

This chain joins TRBV10-3 and TRBJ1-1, with a tentative D call TRBD1 (5 bases). Trimming shortened V by 5 bases and J by 2 bases, and 15 bases separated the two germline ends. CDR3 length equals 15 residues. Germline assignment: CDR1 ENHRY and CDR2 SYGVKD. In DNA form, the CDR3 reads TGTGCCATCAGTCCAACCCTACAGGCAAACACTGAAGCTTTCTTT. Protein product: CAISPTLQANTEAFF.

The rearrangement links TRBV5-6 to TRBJ1-2, with 10 bases aligning to TRBD1. There are 14 residues in the CDR3. The germline V gene has CDR1 SGHDT and CDR2 YYEEEE. V dropped 4 bases and J dropped 3; count of bases not matched to a gene: 3. The CDR3, as DNA: TGTGCCAGCAGCGGTGGACAGGGGGACTATGGCTACACCTTC. Translating it yields CASSGGQGDYGYTF.

The rearrangement uses TRBV12-3 or TRBV12-4 and TRBJ2-3; 7 bases align to TRBD2. The CDR3 extends over 12 amino acids. Germline trimming cut 6 bases from V and 10 bases from J; bases unmatched to any gene: 7. The CDR3 sequence is CASSLTSISQYF. CDR3 bases: TGTGCCAGCAGCTTGACTAGCATATCGCAGTATTTT.